Listed below are T cell receptor beta chains from one sample, sequenced in a study of blood T cells in healthy people across ages. TCRdb reprocessed the 5' RACE reads via MiXCR and lists one record per CDR3 protein. The data show some 700,000 distinct CDR3 sequences, about 20% seen once. Sequencing was carried out using blood. All receptors derive from a man between 65 and 85 years old in good health. The CDR3 runs from the conserved cysteine through the conserved F or W. D genes are given only for firm matches. Where a row states a size, it is once, few, many or the class of an expanded clone; other rows omit it.

size	D	V	J	DNA	CDR3
.	TRBD1	TRBV6-5	TRBJ1-5	TGTGCCAGCAGCCGGGAAAGACAGGGGGGTCAGCCCCAGCATTTT	CASSRERQGGQPQHF
many	.	TRBV2	TRBJ2-2	TGTGCCAGCAGTAATACTCACAGTACCGGGGAGCTGTTTTTT	CASSNTHSTGELFF
.	TRBD1	TRBV5-8	TRBJ2-3	TGTGCCAGCAGCCTCGGGACAGGGGCACGTAGTGATACGCAGTATTTT	CASSLGTGARSDTQYF
.	TRBD1	TRBV29-1	TRBJ1-2	TGCAGCGTTGGGGGGGTACAGGGGAAGTATGGCTACACCTTC	CSVGGVQGKYGYTF
.	TRBD1	TRBV20-1	TRBJ2-7	TGCAGTGCTACCCCGACAGGGTCGAACGAGCAGTACTTC	CSATPTGSNEQYF
.	.	TRBV6-5	TRBJ2-2	TGTGCCAGCAGTTACGGACTGCCCGGGGAGCTGTTTTTT	CASSYGLPGELFF
.	.	TRBV6-4	TRBJ2-3	TGTGCCAGACGCGATAGCCGGAGCGGCTCCACAGATACGCAGTATTTT	CARRDSRSGSTDTQYF
.	.	TRBV12-3/TRBV12-4	TRBJ2-3	TGTGCCAGCAGCCCTGGCCTGACCAGCGTTGCGCAGTATTTT	CASSPGLTSVAQYF
.	TRBD2	TRBV24-1	TRBJ2-1	TGTGCCACCAGTGATTTTGCTAGCGGGGGGGGAGGTCAGCAGTTCTTC	CATSDFASGGGGQQFF
few	TRBD1	TRBV24-1	TRBJ1-4	TGTGCCACCAGTGATTCCGGGACAGGTTGGGAAAAACTGTTTTTT	CATSDSGTGWEKLFF
.	.	TRBV6-1	TRBJ1-2	TGTGCCAGCACCCAGGTAGCGGGTGGGTATGGCTACACCTTC	CASTQVAGGYGYTF
few	.	TRBV12-3/TRBV12-4	TRBJ2-5	TGTGCCAGCAGTTTAGTAGGGACAAGCCAAGAGACCCAGTACTTC	CASSLVGTSQETQYF
few	TRBD2	TRBV6-6	TRBJ2-7	TGTGCCAGCAGCTATTTAGCGGGGGGCTACGAGCAGTACTTC	CASSYLAGGYEQYF
few	TRBD2	TRBV12-3/TRBV12-4	TRBJ2-3	TGTGCCAGCAGTCTAGCGGGAAATCATGGGGATACGCAGTATTTT	CASSLAGNHGDTQYF
.	.	TRBV7-9	TRBJ2-3	TGTGCCAGCAGCTCCCCCCCCGGGGCAGATACGCAGTATTTT	CASSSPPGADTQYF
many	TRBD2	TRBV5-5	TRBJ2-3	TGTGCCAGCAGCCTCGAGCGGGGACTATACACAGATACGCAGTATTTT	CASSLERGLYTDTQYF
.	.	TRBV3-1	TRBJ2-1	TGTGCCAGCAGCCGTTCCACAGGGAGGAGCGATGAGCAGTTCTTC	CASSRSTGRSDEQFF
.	TRBD1	TRBV5-1	TRBJ2-2	TGCGCCAGCAGCTTGCCCCGGGACAGCACCGGGGAGCTGTTTTTT	CASSLPRDSTGELFF
few	TRBD2	TRBV7-2	TRBJ2-3	TGTGCCAGCAGCTTAAGGGGACTAGGTGGATGGGATACGCAGTATTTT	CASSLRGLGGWDTQYF
few	.	TRBV24-1	TRBJ1-2	TGTGCCTCCAGTGCGTCCGGGTATGGCTACACCTTC	CASSASGYGYTF
few	TRBD1	TRBV5-1	TRBJ2-1	TGCGCCAGCAGCTCGGACCCAACAGGGGGCACCTACAATGAGCAGTTCTTC	CASSSDPTGGTYNEQFF
few	.	TRBV5-1	TRBJ1-5	TGCGCCAGCATAAACCGCGTGGTGGATCAGCCCCAGCATTTT	CASINRVVDQPQHF
few	TRBD1	TRBV10-1	TRBJ1-1	TGCGCCAGCAGTAGACAGGGGACGGCTGAAGCTTTCTTT	CASSRQGTAEAFF
.	.	TRBV30	TRBJ2-2	TGTGCCTGGAGCCGACTCAAAGGGGCCGGGGAGCTGTTTTTT	CAWSRLKGAGELFF
many	TRBD1	TRBV12-3/TRBV12-4	TRBJ2-5	TGTGCCAGCAGCTTCGACAGGGTCAGGGAGACCCAGTACTTC	CASSFDRVRETQYF
few	.	TRBV29-1	TRBJ1-1	TGCAGCGCCAGGACGGCCGCGGACACTGAAGCTTTCTTT	CSARTAADTEAFF
few	TRBD1	TRBV28	TRBJ2-2	TGTGCCAGCAGGACAGGGGGGGATACCGGGGAGCTGTTTTTT	CASRTGGDTGELFF
.	TRBD1	TRBV24-1	TRBJ2-5	TGTGCCACCAGTGATTTTGGCGGGACAGGGAAGCGAGAGACCCAGTACTTC	CATSDFGGTGKRETQYF